This T cell receptor (beta chain) is from a study of OX40 agonist ivuxolimab in advanced cancers. Study-wide context: Ivuxolimab was a fully human IgG2 agonistic monoclonal antibody targeting the costimulatory receptor OX40 (CD134). Partial responses occurred in three dose-escalation patients: two with cutaneous melanoma and one with hepatocellular carcinoma. A male proportion of 82.7% and a mean age of about 60 years, ranging from about 23 to 79, were recorded for the dose-escalation cohort. Of the 50 or so patients in dose escalation, approximately 20 had hepatocellular carcinoma, roughly 15 had melanoma, 9 had renal cell carcinoma and 9 had head and neck cancer. The point of sequencing TCRbeta in the periphery was to test whether ivuxolimab changed TCR sequence diversity and drove clonal T-cell expansion. Patients were allowed to have had prior anti-PD-1, anti-PD-L1 or anti-CTLA-4 therapy, and about 40% of the dose-escalation patients had been treated with checkpoint inhibitors. The monotherapy dose-escalation portion (N of about 50 patients) of the phase I ivuxolimab trial is reported in the paper. Intravenous ivuxolimab was administered to patients every 2 weeks at six dose levels: 0.01, 0.1, 0.3, 1.5, 3 and 10 mg/kg.

The germline V end is reduced by 6 bases and the J end by 1 base; junction bases left unmatched: 6. The CDR3 spans 15 residues, from the cysteine through the phenylalanine. The entry retains the CDR3 DNA only, 45 bases that are in frame from base 1. Sequences LNHDA (CDR1) and SQIVND (CDR2) are obtained from the germline V gene (reference sequence). Notes on this clone: The specificity of this receptor is unknown. Per-base qualities were not stored, and no clone one base away is much larger.

Genomic DNA was extracted from sorted cells for sequencing of the TCRbeta CDR3 region. TCRbeta CDR3 regions were sequenced using the immunoSEQ Assay. What TCRdb holds here is the immuneACCESS table cut down to in-frame rearrangements. Part of the clones is not present; checked against another copy, under half of the missing clones reflect an unresolved V gene, and the others are unexplained. This sample lists approximately 84,000 clones; roughly nine tenths were detected once. The ten largest clones add up to 0.99% of the sample. The trial excluded patients who had a history of autoimmune disease or were on systemic immunosuppression. Peripheral blood for TCR sequencing was drawn from every dose cohort at baseline, at cycle 4 day 1 and at cycle 7 day 1. The samples were taken from a phase I, first-in-human, multicenter, open-label dose-escalation trial of ivuxolimab. Adults with locally advanced or metastatic melanoma, renal cell carcinoma, hepatocellular carcinoma or head and neck squamous cell carcinoma were enrolled in the trial. Before TCR sequencing, CD4+ and CD8+ T cells were separately sorted from peripheral blood.

General study outcomes and caveats: In the 0.1-3.0 mg/kg groups, partial responders had among the lowest normalized peripheral clonal expansion, particularly in CD8+ T cells. After ivuxolimab, expanded clones were on average more numerous among CD8+ T cells than among CD4+ T cells. Antigen specificity was not determined for the clonally expanded peripheral T cells. Low levels of normalized T-cell clonal expansion were also seen in some nonresponding patients. At doses from 0.1 to 3.0 mg/kg, clonal expansion was seen in both CD4+ and CD8+ blood T cells between baseline and week 6.

Source: CD4+ or CD8+ T cells sorted from blood, taken in a trial of the OX40 agonist ivuxolimab. The V and J segments used are TRBV19 and TRBJ2-1; 7 bases in between match TRBD2. This TCR was sampled from an adult with an advanced solid tumor such as melanoma, head and neck, liver or kidney cancer. This receptor has the CDR3 CASRGEGGSYNEQFF. The sequence in DNA is TGTGCCAGTAGGGGGGAGGGAGGATCCTACAATGAGCAGTTCTTC.